Following are 28 T cell receptor beta chains from one sample sequenced in a study of human T cells and chemical hapten exposure. Specified time point: patch test 2, 6 weeks after DPC sensitization. As to treatment: therapeutic diphenylcyclopropenone sensitization with weekly scalp DPC. TCRdb processed the RACE reads anew with MiXCR; each CDR3 protein has one entry. The sample yields over 100,000 distinct CDR3 sequences, roughly a tenth seen once. Sequencing was performed on whole blood, taken in connection with sensitization to the hapten diphenylcyclopropenone (DPC). These receptors were taken from a woman aged 40 to 49 with alopecia areata. Some clones in this sample may be carry-over from other donors' samples.

This chain joins TRBV5-4 and TRBJ2-2; D not resolved. Germline CDR1 reads SGHNT; CDR2 reads YYREEE (reference sequence). V was cut by 2 bases and J by 7 bases, with 9 bases left in between. There are 13 residues in the CDR3. The CDR3 spells CASSLEGIGELFF. In DNA form, the CDR3 reads TGTGCCAGCAGCTTAGAAGGAATCGGGGAGCTGTTTTTT.

In regard to this clonotype: One end of the junction varies from germline; a read error may be responsible. The chain joins TRBV4-2 to TRBJ2-5; 10 nucleotides match TRBD2. CDR3 length: 18 amino acids. CDR1 and CDR2 from the germline V gene are LGHNA and YNFKEQ. Written as DNA, the CDR3 is TGTGCCAACAGCCAACTCTACCCCAGCGGGGGGGGCCGGGAGACCCAGTACTTC. This codes for CANSQLYPSGGGRETQYF.

This clonotype was picked up many times. The chain carries TRBV24-1 and TRBJ1-3, with D hard to call. The CDR3 is made up of 16 amino acids. The V gene's germline CDR1 is KGHDR and CDR2 SFDVKD. V was clipped by 10 bases and J by 8 bases, with 26 bases between them. The CDR3 DNA reads as TGTGCCACGTACCTCGAGGGCGCGGAGGTTATGGACACCATATATTTT. This gives the protein CATYLEGAEVMDTIYF.

This clonotype appeared a few times. The chain links TRBV10-3 to TRBJ2-7; TRBD2 matches at 9 bases. CDR3 length: 13 amino acids. CDR1 is ENHRY, CDR2 SYGVKD, per germline. J was trimmed by 5 bases and V by 8 bases; bases with no gene match: 7. Written as DNA, the CDR3 is TGTGCCATCGCCCCGGGACTAGCAAACGAGCAGTACTTC. Its translation: CAIAPGLANEQYF.

This rearrangement joins TRBV12-3 or TRBV12-4 to TRBJ1-3; D is uncertain. V was trimmed by 1 base and J by 0 bases, leaving 7 bases between them. This CDR3 contains 15 residues. The CDR3 DNA sequence: TGTGCCAGCAGTTTAGGCGCCATCTCTGGAAACACCATATATTTT. Its protein product is CASSLGAISGNTIYF.

This rearrangement joins TRBV18 to TRBJ2-3; D possibly uses TRBD1 or TRBD2 (5 bases each). There are 12 residues in the CDR3. The germline CDR1 and CDR2 sequences are KGHSH and LQKENI. V was shortened by 6 bases and J by 6 bases, with 10 bases between the two germline ends. CDR3 in DNA: TGTGCCAGCTCTCGGGGCCAGGATACGCAGTATTTT. Translating gives CASSRGQDTQYF.

This clonotype came up many times. The rearrangement links TRBV4-3 to TRBJ2-3; D tentatively reads TRBD1 or TRBD2 (6 bases each). The V end was cut by 4 bases, the J end by 3 bases, with 17 bases between. The CDR3 consists of 16 residues. Per the germline V gene, CDR1 is LGHNA and CDR2 is YSLEER. The CDR3 protein is CASSPRGLALTDTQYF. CDR3 nucleotide sequence: TGCGCCAGCAGCCCTCGGGGGCTAGCGTTAACAGATACGCAGTATTTT.

This clonotype was picked up many times. The chain links TRBV4-3 to TRBJ2-2; D tentatively fits TRBD1 or TRBD2 (5 bases each). The germline V gene has CDR1 LGHNA and CDR2 YSLEER. Between the trimmed V and J ends, which lost 4 bases and 4 bases, there was a span of 16 bases. The CDR3 totals 16 residues. As DNA, the CDR3 is TGCGCCAGCAGCCCGTACCCGGGACCCGGCACCGGGGAGCTGTTTTTT. Its translation is CASSPYPGPGTGELFF.

V and J are TRBV18 and TRBJ2-5; tentative D call: TRBD1 (6 bases). This CDR3 has 14 amino acids. Germline assignment: CDR1 KGHSH and CDR2 LQKENI. V was cut by 2 bases and J by 4 bases, with 11 bases left in between. The CDR3 DNA reads TGTGCCAGCTCACCAGAACAGGGACCAGAGACCCAGTACTTC. This codes for CASSPEQGPETQYF.

The chain combines TRBV5-1 with TRBJ1-2, with D possibly matching TRBD1 (5 bases). CDR3 length: 14 residues. CDR1 and CDR2 from the germline V gene are SGHRS and YFSETQ. V was trimmed by 0 bases and J by 4 bases, leaving 10 bases between them. CDR3 DNA sequence: TGCGCCAGCAGCTTGGGGGACCGGCTCTATGGCTACACCTTC. This sequence encodes CASSLGDRLYGYTF.

The chain couples TRBV5-1 to TRBJ1-2; possibly TRBD1 for D (6 bases). The CDR3 runs to 15 residues. Germline assignment: CDR1 SGHRS and CDR2 YFSETQ. Trimming shortened V by 2 bases and J by 3 bases, and 14 bases separated the two germline ends. The CDR3 DNA reads as TGCGCCAGCAGCTTCAGCGGGGGGCGCGACTATGGCTACACCTTC. The encoded protein is CASSFSGGRDYGYTF.

This clonotype was detected many times. The V gene is TRBV3-1, the J gene TRBJ2-3; 13 bases line up with TRBD2. CDR3 length: 15 amino acids. Germline lookup yields CDR1 LGHDT and CDR2 YNNKEL (reference sequence). V dropped 5 bases and J dropped 1; count of bases not matched to a gene: 0. CDR3: CASSGTSGGTDTQYF. In nucleotides, the CDR3 is TGTGCCAGCAGCGGGACTAGCGGGGGCACAGATACGCAGTATTTT.

This clonotype appeared many times. J is TRBJ1-1 and V is TRBV7-8; D uncertain. Germline lookup yields CDR1 SGHVS and CDR2 FQNEAQ. The V end was cut by 4 bases, the J end by 1 base, with 13 bases between. The CDR3 runs to 15 residues. CDR3 sequence reads: CASSWGRVENTEAFF. CDR3 nucleotide sequence: TGTGCCAGCAGCTGGGGTCGGGTCGAGAACACTGAAGCTTTCTTT. The full variable domain, in which reference TRBV7-8 and TRBJ1-1 provide the parts outside the CDR3, is GAGVSQSPRYKVAKRGQDVALRCDPISGHVSLFWYQQALGQGPEFLTYFQNEAQLDKSGLPSDRFFAERPEGSVSTLKIQRTQQEDSAVYLCASSWGRVENTEAFFGQGTRLTVV.

The chain employs TRBV27 and TRBJ2-1, with 12 nucleotides matching TRBD2. CDR3 length: 16 residues. The V and J ends lost 4 bases and 3 bases, in that order; junction bases with no gene match: 4. Germline V lookup: CDR1 MNHEY, CDR2 SMNVEV (reference sequence). CDR3 nucleotide sequence: TGTGCCAGCAGTTCCAGACTAGCGGGGGACTACAATGAGCAGTTCTTC. This codes for CASSSRLAGDYNEQFF.

This clonotype was detected ten times or more. The chain combines TRBV20-1 with TRBJ1-6, with D possibly matching TRBD1 (5 bases). The CDR3 covers 16 residues. Between the trimmed V and J ends, which lost 3 bases and 0 bases, there was a span of 12 bases. The germline CDR1 and CDR2 sequences are DFQATT and SNEGSKA (reference sequence). The CDR3 sequence: CSASYGGNSYNSPLHF. For the CDR3, the DNA is TGCAGTGCTAGTTACGGGGGGAACTCCTATAATTCACCCCTCCACTTT.

This clonotype was counted many times. The gene calls are TRBV27 and TRBJ1-2; D is possibly TRBD1 (5 bases). Looked up from germline, CDR1 is MNHEY and CDR2 is SMNVEV (reference sequence). The CDR3 covers 14 residues. The V and J ends lost 6 bases and 4 bases respectively, with 15 bases between them. The CDR3 here is CASSPSPGIYGYTF. The CDR3 nucleotides read TGTGCCAGCAGCCCTTCCCCAGGGATCTATGGCTACACCTTC.

On this clonotype: At one boundary the junction diverges from the germline segment, which might be a read error. This chain connects TRBV28 to TRBJ2-4; 8 nucleotides align to TRBD1. The CDR3 covers 14 residues. Looked up from germline, CDR1 is MDHEN and CDR2 is SYDVKM. CDR3 loop: CASSRGQARNIQYF. In nucleotides, the CDR3 is TGTGCCAGCAGCCGGGGACAGGCCAGAAACATTCAGTACTTC.

The rearrangement uses TRBV6-2 or TRBV6-3 and TRBJ1-5, with D possibly matching TRBD1 (5 bases). Between the trimmed V and J ends, which lost 5 bases and 2 bases, there was a span of 13 bases. The CDR3 is 15 residues long. In germline, CDR1 is MNHEY, CDR2 SVGEGT. The CDR3 sequence: CASSLQRGGNQPQHF. For the CDR3, the DNA is TGTGCCAGCAGTCTTCAAAGGGGAGGCAATCAGCCCCAGCATTTT.

V and J are TRBV29-1 and TRBJ1-4; weak D call: TRBD1 (6 bases). V lost 5 bases, J lost 8 bases, and 15 bases lay in between. This CDR3 contains 13 residues. Germline loops: CDR1 SQVTM, CDR2 ANQGSEA. CDR3 sequence: CSVTRGYGEKLFF. The CDR3 DNA follows: TGCAGCGTTACCAGGGGCTATGGAGAAAAACTGTTTTTT.

At least ten counts were recorded for this clonotype. V is TRBV6-1 and J is TRBJ2-3; D possibly corresponds to TRBD1 (6 bases). The CDR3 is 12 residues long. Looked up from germline, CDR1 is MNHNS and CDR2 is SASEGT. V shed 3 bases and J shed 8 bases, with 9 bases lying between them. The CDR3 region has the DNA TGTGCCAGCAGTGATAGAGGGGGTACGCAGTATTTT. This translates into CASSDRGGTQYF.

In this sample, this clonotype turned up many times. The chain employs TRBV20-1 and TRBJ1-2; unclear D gene. V lost 3 bases and J lost 6, with 14 bases in between. The germline V gene encodes CDR1 DFQATT and CDR2 SNEGSKA (reference sequence). The CDR3 covers 13 residues. The CDR3: CSARNAAVDGYTF. The CDR3 region has the DNA TGCAGTGCTAGGAACGCGGCTGTTGATGGCTACACCTTC.

The chain is built from TRBV6-5 and TRBJ1-3; TRBD1 aligns across 9 bases. With V trimmed by 2 bases and J by 4 bases, 3 bases remained unmatched. Germline CDR1 is MNHEY and CDR2 is SVGAGI. The CDR3 loop spans 15 amino acids. CDR3 sequence: CASSYGTGTGNTIYF. For the CDR3, the DNA is TGTGCCAGCAGTTACGGGACAGGGACCGGAAACACCATATATTTT.

Many counts were recorded for this clonotype. The chain uses TRBV15 and TRBJ1-2; TRBD1 aligns across 12 bases. Germline trimming cut 0 bases from V and 5 bases from J; bases unmatched to any gene: 10. CDR3 length: 18 residues. Germline values: CDR1 LNHNV, CDR2 YYDKDF (reference sequence). The CDR3 bases are TGTGCCACCAGCAGAGACTTTTCCGGGACAGGGGGCAGTTATGGCTACACCTTC. This sequence encodes CATSRDFSGTGGSYGYTF.

The chain joins TRBV5-1 to TRBJ2-3; weak D call: TRBD2 (5 bases). Trimming took 5 bases from V and 2 from J, leaving 21 bases between them. This CDR3 has 17 residues. Looked up from germline, CDR1 is SGHRS and CDR2 is YFSETQ. The CDR3 reads CASSGPSLEEVTDTQYF. The CDR3 DNA reads TGCGCCAGCAGTGGACCCTCACTAGAGGAGGTCACAGATACGCAGTATTTT.

The chain combines TRBV7-8 with TRBJ2-1; 11 bases map to TRBD2. Germline loops: CDR1 SGHVS, CDR2 FQNEAQ. The V and J ends lost 7 bases and 7 bases, in that order; junction bases with no gene match: 9. The CDR3 has 15 residues. As DNA, the CDR3 is TGTGCCAGCACCGCTAGCGGGGGGCTGGGAAATGAGCAGTTCTTC. As protein: CASTASGGLGNEQFF.

In its sample, this clonotype was seen once. The chain is built from TRBV4-1 and TRBJ2-2; no definite D call. The germline gives CDR1 MGHRA, CDR2 YSYEKL. The CDR3 length is 17 residues. V was clipped by 3 bases and J by 4 bases, with 18 bases between them. CDR3 sequence reads: CASSQIDMGFGTGELFF. The CDR3 DNA sequence: TGCGCCAGCAGCCAGATCGACATGGGTTTCGGCACCGGGGAGCTGTTTTTT.

There are many counts of this clonotype. The chain combines TRBV4-1 with TRBJ1-3; 7 nucleotides match TRBD1. V gave up 1 base and J gave up 0 bases; unmatched junction bases: 9. This CDR3 region has 18 residues. Germline loops: CDR1 MGHRA, CDR2 YSYEKL. As DNA, the CDR3 is TGCGCCAGCAGCCAAGTTTTTGTGGCAGGGGGCTCTGGAAACACCATATATTTT. The encoded protein is CASSQVFVAGGSGNTIYF.

In its sample, this clonotype was seen many times. The chain joins TRBV10-3 to TRBJ2-4; 11 bases are a match to TRBD2. Trimming at V came to 3 bases and at J to 8 bases, leaving 6 bases not matched to a gene. CDR3 length equals 15 residues. Germline V gene sequence: CDR1 ENHRY, CDR2 SYGVKD. CDR3 sequence reads: CAISEGSSGGYIQYF. CDR3 DNA: TGTGCCATCAGTGAAGGGTCTAGCGGGGGGTACATTCAGTACTTC.